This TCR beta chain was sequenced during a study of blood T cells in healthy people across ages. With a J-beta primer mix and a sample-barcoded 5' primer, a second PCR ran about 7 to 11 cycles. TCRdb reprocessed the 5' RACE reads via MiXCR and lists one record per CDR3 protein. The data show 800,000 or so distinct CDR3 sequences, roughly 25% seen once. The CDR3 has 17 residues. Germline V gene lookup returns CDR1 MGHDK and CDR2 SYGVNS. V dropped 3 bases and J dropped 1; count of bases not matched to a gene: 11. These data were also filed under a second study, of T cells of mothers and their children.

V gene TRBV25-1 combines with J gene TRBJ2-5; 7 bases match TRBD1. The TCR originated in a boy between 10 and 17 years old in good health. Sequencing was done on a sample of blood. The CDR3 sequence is CASSDPYRGEGQETQYF. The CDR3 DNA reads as TGTGCCAGCAGTGATCCATACAGGGGAGAGGGCCAAGAGACCCAGTACTTC.